Following are 7 T cell receptor beta chains from one sample sequenced in a study of T cells in Graves' hyperthyroidism and ophthalmopathy. Regions amplified from RNA transcripts were the TCR beta CDR3 regions. HTBI primers were used for first-round RT-PCR of the TCR CDR3. TCRdb reanalysed the multiplex PCR reads using MiXCR and keeps one entry per CDR3 protein. The table shows about 360,000 distinct CDR3 sequences, with less than 20% occurring only once. Material: blood. These receptors were collected from a woman aged 18-30 years with Graves' hyperthyroidism that later progressed to Graves' ophthalmopathy.

This clonotype occurred many times. The CDR3, as DNA: TGTGCCAGCAGGGAAAGGGCTAGCTACAATGAGCAGTTCTTC. Its protein product is CASRERASYNEQFF. The genes are TRBV7-2 and TRBJ2-1, with D hard to call. The V gene lost 6 bases and the J gene lost 3 bases, with 12 bases spanning the gap. CDR3 length equals 14 residues. The V gene's germline CDR1 is SGHTA and CDR2 FQGNSA. The whole variable domain, remainder taken from reference TRBV7-2 and TRBJ2-1, is GAGVSQSPSNKVTEKGKDVELRCDPISGHTALYWYRQSLGQGLEFLIYFQGNSAPDKSGLPSDRFSAERTGGSVSTLTIQRTQQEDSAVYLCASRERASYNEQFFGPGTRLTVL.

The table lists this clonotype with a few counts. This chain connects TRBV20-1 to TRBJ2-2, with D hard to call. Trimming removed 5 bases at V and 4 bases at J, with 17 bases between. This CDR3 comprises 15 residues. Germline-derived CDR1 and CDR2 are DFQATT and SNEGSKA (reference sequence). For the CDR3, the DNA is TGCAGTGCTCCCACCCCCAACCTTGGCACCGGGGAGCTGTTTTTT. Translating it yields CSAPTPNLGTGELFF.

This chain joins TRBV20-1 and TRBJ2-1; D is possibly TRBD2 (6 bases). This CDR3 is built from 15 residues. V was pared by 2 bases and J by 4 bases, with 15 bases between. Germline CDR1 is DFQATT and CDR2 is SNEGSKA (reference sequence). CDR3 nucleotide sequence: TGCAGTGCTAGACTGTACATCCGGGGGTACAATGAGCAGTTCTTC. Amino acid sequence: CSARLYIRGYNEQFF.

This clonotype was counted at least ten times. The gene calls are TRBV3-1 and TRBJ2-1, with D possibly matching TRBD2 (5 bases). Looked up from germline, CDR1 is LGHDT and CDR2 is YNNKEL (reference sequence). This CDR3 has 19 amino acids. Trimming stripped 1 base from V and 0 bases from J, with 19 bases between. The CDR3 spells CASSQGSSGRLSSYNEQFF. As DNA, the CDR3 is TGTGCCAGCAGCCAAGGATCCAGCGGCCGTTTAAGCTCCTACAATGAGCAGTTCTTC.

This clonotype was observed at least ten times. This chain connects TRBV7-2 to TRBJ2-7, with TRBD2 matching over 10 bases. Germline V gene lookup returns CDR1 SGHTA and CDR2 FQGNSA. The CDR3 consists of 14 residues. The trim removed 4 bases at V and 3 bases at J, leaving 3 bases unmatched. As DNA, the CDR3 is TGTGCCAGCAGCTCAGGACTAGCGGACTACGAGCAGTACTTC. Protein product: CASSSGLADYEQYF.

This clonotype was seen a handful of times. The J gene is TRBJ2-1, the V gene TRBV20-1; D is ambiguous. Germline V CDR1 and CDR2: DFQATT, SNEGSKA (reference sequence). The CDR3 totals 12 residues. Trimming took off 8 bases at V and 0 bases at J, with 8 bases between the two ends. In nucleotides, the CDR3 is TGCAGTTATGTTAGCTCCTACAATGAGCAGTTCTTC. Encoded protein: CSYVSSYNEQFF.

With respect to this clonotype: This may be a read error, as it is one base from a much larger clone. As the CDR3 is not closed by the conserved phenylalanine or tryptophan, this likely results from a read error. V gene TRBV13 combines with J gene TRBJ2-3; perhaps TRBD1 as D (5 bases). V was pared by 4 bases and J by 0 bases, with 11 bases between. The CDR3 runs 15 residues. From germline, CDR1 is PRHDT and CDR2 FYEKMQ (reference sequence). The CDR3 nucleotides are TGTGCCAGCAGCTGGAGACAGACTAGCACAGATACGCAGTATCTT. Translation gives CASSWRQTSTDTQYL.